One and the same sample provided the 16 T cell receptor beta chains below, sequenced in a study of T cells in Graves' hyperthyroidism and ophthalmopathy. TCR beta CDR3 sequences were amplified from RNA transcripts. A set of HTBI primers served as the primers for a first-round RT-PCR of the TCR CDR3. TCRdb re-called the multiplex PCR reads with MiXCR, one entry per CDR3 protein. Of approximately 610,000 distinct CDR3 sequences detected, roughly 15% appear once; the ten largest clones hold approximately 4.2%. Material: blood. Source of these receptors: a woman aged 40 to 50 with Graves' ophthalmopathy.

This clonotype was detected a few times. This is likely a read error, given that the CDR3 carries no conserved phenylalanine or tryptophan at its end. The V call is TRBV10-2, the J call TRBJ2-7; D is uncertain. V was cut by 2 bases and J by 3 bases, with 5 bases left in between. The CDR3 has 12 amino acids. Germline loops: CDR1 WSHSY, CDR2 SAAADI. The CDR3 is CASSEGDYEQYL. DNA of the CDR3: TGCGCCAGCAGTGAGGGGGACTACGAGCAGTACCTC.

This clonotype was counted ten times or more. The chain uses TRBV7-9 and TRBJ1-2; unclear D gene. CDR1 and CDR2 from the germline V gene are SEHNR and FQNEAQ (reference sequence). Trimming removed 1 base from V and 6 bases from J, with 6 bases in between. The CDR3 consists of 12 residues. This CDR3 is CASSLGWDGYTF. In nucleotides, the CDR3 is TGTGCCAGCAGCTTAGGCTGGGATGGCTACACCTTC.

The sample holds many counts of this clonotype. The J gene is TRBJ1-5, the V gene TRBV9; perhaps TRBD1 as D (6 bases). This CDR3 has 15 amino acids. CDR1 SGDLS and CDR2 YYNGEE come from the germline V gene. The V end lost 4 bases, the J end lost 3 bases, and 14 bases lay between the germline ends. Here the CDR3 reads CASSPQGGPNQPQHF. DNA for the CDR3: TGTGCCAGCAGCCCCCAAGGGGGGCCCAATCAGCCCCAGCATTTT.

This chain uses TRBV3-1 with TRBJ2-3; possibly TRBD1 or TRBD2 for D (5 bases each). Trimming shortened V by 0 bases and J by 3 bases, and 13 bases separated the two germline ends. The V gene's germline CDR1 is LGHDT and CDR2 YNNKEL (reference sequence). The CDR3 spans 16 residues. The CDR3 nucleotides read TGTGCCAGCAGCCAAGACCCGGGACCACGGACAGATACGCAGTATTTT. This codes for CASSQDPGPRTDTQYF.

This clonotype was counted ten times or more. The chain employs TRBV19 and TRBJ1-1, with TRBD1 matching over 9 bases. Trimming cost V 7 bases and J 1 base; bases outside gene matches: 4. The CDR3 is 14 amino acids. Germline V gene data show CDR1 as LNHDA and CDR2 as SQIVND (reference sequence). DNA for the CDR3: TGTGCCAGTATACCGGGACAGGGGAACACTGAAGCTTTCTTT. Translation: CASIPGQGNTEAFF.

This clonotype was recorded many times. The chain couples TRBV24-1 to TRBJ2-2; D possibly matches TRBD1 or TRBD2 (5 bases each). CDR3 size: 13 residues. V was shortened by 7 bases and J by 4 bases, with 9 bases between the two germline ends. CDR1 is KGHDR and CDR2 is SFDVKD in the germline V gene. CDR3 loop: CATRAGTTGELFF. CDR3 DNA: TGTGCCACCAGGGCAGGGACCACCGGGGAGCTGTTTTTT.

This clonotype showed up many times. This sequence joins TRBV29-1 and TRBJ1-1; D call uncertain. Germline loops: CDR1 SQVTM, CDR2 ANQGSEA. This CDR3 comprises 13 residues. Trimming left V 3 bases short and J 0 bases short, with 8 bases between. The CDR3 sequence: CSVDPGMNTEAFF. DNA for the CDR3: TGCAGCGTTGACCCTGGGATGAACACTGAAGCTTTCTTT.

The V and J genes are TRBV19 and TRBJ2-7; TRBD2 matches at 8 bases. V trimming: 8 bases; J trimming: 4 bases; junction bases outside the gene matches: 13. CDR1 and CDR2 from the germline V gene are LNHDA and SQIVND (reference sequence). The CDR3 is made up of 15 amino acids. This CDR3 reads CASRSQAGDQYEQYF. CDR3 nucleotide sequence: TGTGCCAGTCGTTCGCAAGCGGGAGATCAGTACGAGCAGTACTTC.

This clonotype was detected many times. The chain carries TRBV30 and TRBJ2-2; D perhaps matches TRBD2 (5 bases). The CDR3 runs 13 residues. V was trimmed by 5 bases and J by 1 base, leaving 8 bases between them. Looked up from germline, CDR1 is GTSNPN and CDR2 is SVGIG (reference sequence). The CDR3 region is CAWGEMNTGELFF. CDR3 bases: TGTGCCTGGGGGGAGATGAACACCGGGGAGCTGTTTTTT.

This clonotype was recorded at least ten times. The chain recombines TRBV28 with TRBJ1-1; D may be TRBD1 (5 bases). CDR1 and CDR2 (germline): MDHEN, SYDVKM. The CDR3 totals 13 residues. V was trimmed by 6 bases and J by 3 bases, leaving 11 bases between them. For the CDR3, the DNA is TGTGCCAGCAGGACGGACACTTACACTGAAGCTTTCTTT. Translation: CASRTDTYTEAFF.

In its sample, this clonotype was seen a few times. CDR3 sequence reads: CASSRWRGELFF. For the CDR3, the DNA is TGCGCCAGCAGCCGCTGGCGGGGGGAGCTGTTTTTT. The gene calls are TRBV4-1 and TRBJ2-2; D unresolved. Germline V CDR1 and CDR2: MGHRA, YSYEKL. CDR3 length: 12 amino acids. Trimming left V 4 bases short and J 8 bases short, with 8 bases between.

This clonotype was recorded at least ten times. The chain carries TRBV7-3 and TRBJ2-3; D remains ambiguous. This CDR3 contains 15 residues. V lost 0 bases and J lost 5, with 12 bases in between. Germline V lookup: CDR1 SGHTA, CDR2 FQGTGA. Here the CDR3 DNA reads TGTGCCAGCAGCTTAACCAGTATCTCGGGAGATACGCAGTATTTT. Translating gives CASSLTSISGDTQYF.

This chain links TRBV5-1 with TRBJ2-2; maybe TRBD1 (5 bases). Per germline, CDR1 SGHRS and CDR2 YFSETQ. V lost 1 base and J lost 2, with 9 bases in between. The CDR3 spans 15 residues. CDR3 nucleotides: TGCGCCAGCAGCTTGCAGGGCGGTAACACCGGGGAGCTGTTTTTT. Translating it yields CASSLQGGNTGELFF.

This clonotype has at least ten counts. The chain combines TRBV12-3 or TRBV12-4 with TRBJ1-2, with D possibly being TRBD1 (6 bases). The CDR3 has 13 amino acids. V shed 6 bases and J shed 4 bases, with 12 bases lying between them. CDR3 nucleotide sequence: TGTGCCAGCAGCATCGGACAGTCCTATGGCTACACCTTC. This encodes CASSIGQSYGYTF.

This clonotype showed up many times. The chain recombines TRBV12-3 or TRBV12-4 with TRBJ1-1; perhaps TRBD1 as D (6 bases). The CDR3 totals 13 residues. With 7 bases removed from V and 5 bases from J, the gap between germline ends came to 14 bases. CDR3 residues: CASTYGRGTEAFF. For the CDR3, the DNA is TGTGCCAGCACCTACGGGAGGGGGACTGAAGCTTTCTTT.

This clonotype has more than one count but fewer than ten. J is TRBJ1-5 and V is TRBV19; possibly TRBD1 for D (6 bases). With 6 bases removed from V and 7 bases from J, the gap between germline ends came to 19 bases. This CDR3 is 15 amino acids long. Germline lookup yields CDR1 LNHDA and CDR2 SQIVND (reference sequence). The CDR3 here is CASSKTGLPWQPQHF. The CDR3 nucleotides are TGTGCCAGTAGCAAAACAGGGCTCCCCTGGCAGCCCCAGCATTTT.